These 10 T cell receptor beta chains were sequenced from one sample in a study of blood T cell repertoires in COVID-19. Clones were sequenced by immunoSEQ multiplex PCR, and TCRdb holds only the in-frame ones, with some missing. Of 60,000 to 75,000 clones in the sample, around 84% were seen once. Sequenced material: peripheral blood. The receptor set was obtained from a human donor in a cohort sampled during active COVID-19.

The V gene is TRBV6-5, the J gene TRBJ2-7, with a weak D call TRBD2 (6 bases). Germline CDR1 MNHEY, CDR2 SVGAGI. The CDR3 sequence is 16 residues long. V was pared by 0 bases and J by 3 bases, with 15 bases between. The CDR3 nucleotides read TGTGCCAGCAGTTACTCGGCCGGCGGGGTTCGCTACGAGCAGTACTTC. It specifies CASSYSAGGVRYEQYF.

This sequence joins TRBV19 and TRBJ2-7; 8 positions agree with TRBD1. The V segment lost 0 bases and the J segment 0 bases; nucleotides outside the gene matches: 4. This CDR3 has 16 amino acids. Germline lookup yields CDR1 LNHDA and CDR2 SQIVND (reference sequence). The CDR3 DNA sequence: TGTGCCAGTAGTATAGACAGGGGGCGCGGCTCCTACGAGCAGTACTTC. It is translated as CASSIDRGRGSYEQYF.

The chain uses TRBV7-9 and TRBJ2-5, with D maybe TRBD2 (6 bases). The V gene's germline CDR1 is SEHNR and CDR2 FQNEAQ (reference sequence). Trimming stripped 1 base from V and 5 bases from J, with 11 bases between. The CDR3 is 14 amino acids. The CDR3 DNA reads TGTGCCAGCAGCTTAGATACTAGCAGGGAGACCCAGTACTTC. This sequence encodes CASSLDTSRETQYF. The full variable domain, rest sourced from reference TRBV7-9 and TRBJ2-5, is DTGVSQNPRHKITKRGQNVTFRCDPISEHNRLYWYRQTLGQGPEFLTYFQNEAQLEKSRLLSDRFSAERPKGSFSTLEIQRTEQGDSAMYLCASSLDTSRETQYFGPGTRLLVL.

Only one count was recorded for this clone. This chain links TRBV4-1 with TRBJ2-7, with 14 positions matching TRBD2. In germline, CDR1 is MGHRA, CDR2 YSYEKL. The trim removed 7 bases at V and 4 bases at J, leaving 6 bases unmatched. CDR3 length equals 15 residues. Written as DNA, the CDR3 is TGCGCCAGCAAGTTAGGACTAGCGGGAGGTTACGAGCAGTACTTC. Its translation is CASKLGLAGGYEQYF.

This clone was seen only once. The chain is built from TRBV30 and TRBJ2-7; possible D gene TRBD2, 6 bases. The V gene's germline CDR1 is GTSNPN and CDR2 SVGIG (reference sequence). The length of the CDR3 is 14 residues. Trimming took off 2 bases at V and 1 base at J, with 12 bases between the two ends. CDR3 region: CAWSLGAGSYEQYF. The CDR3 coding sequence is TGTGCCTGGAGTCTGGGCGCGGGATCCTACGAGCAGTACTTC.

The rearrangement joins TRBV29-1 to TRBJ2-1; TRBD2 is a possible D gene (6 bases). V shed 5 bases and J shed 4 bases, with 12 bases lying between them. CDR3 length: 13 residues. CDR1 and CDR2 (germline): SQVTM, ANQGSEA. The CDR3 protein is CSVSGTSYNEQFF. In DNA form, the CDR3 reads TGCAGCGTTTCCGGGACTTCATACAATGAGCAGTTCTTC.

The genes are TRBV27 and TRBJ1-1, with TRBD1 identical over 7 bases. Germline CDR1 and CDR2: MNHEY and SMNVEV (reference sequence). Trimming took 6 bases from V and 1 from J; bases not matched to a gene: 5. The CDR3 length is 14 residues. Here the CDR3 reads CASRYGTANTEAFF. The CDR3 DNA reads TGTGCCAGCAGGTACGGGACAGCGAACACTGAAGCTTTCTTT.

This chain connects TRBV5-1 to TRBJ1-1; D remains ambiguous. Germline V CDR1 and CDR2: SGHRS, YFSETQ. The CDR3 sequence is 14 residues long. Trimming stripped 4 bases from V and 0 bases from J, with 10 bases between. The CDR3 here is CASSLDHMNTEAFF. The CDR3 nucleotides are TGCGCCAGCAGCCTAGACCACATGAACACTGAAGCTTTCTTT.

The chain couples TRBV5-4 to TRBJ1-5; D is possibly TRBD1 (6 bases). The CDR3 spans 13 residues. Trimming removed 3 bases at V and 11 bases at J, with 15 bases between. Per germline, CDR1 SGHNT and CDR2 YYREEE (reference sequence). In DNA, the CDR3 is TGTGCCAGCAGCTCCGGACAGTCCGGGACCCAGCATTTT. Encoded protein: CASSSGQSGTQHF.

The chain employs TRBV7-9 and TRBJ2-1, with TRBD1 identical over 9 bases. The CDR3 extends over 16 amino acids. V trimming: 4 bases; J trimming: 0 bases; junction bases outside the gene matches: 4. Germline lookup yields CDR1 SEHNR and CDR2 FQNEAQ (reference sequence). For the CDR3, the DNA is TGTGCCAGCAGCTCAGGGACAGGGTTCTCCTACAATGAGCAGTTCTTC. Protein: CASSSGTGFSYNEQFF.